Detailed here is one T cell receptor beta chain. The specificity of this receptor is unknown. No qualities accompany the bases; no much larger clone lies one base away. This entry belongs to a study of blood T cell repertoires in COVID-19 (dated by TCRdb to the early 2020s). Broadly, across the study: Collaborator samples came from the United States, Italy and Spain and covered acute and convalescent phases of COVID-19. Subjects who had been exposed to COVID-19, were actively infected with it, or had recovered from it provided the deeply sampled blood TCRbeta repertoires that made up the dataset. A de-identified subject ID, COVID-19 status, age in years and sex were almost always included in the sample metadata. The samples were drawn from two sources: the first 160 participants of the ongoing ImmuneRACE study, and 1,000 to 1,500 subjects contributed by 6 global collaborators. HLA class I and class II types, where available, came from metadata supplied by the sample provider rather than from assay-based typing. The material from the prospective study consisted of cDNA or gDNA derived from T cells, B-cell-depleted T cells, or PBMCs. A freely available public database, intended as a resource for researchers studying the immune response to SARS-CoV-2, is where the repertoires were released.

Another Seattle source contributed samples from volunteer blood donors who had recovered from COVID-19. The collaborating institutions used their own protocols to collect whole blood in K2EDTA tubes. For TCRbeta analysis, collaborator samples were shipped as frozen whole blood, as isolated PBMCs, or as DNA extracted from either sample type. V sheds 5 bases and J sheds 5 bases, leaving 13 bases between their ends. CDR1 and CDR2 are drawn from the germline V gene: MGHRA, YSYEKL. From its cysteine to its phenylalanine, the CDR3 spans 15 amino acids. Solely the CDR3 DNA is kept, with 45 bases framed from the first base. Broad study findings and their caveats: Clinical and demographic metadata were provided uncurated, with the amount varying by source and participant.

TCRbeta CDR3 regions were amplified from genomic DNA using the immunoSEQ Assay, a bias-controlled multiplex PCR. Concerning the study's data processing: The number of nucleated cells in each sample was estimated by amplification of reference gene primers within the assay. Sequence reads were collapsed and filtered to measure the absolute abundance of every unique TCRbeta CDR3 rearrangement. Productive Simpson clonality was computed per sample as the square root of Simpson's diversity index over productive rearrangements. As stored in TCRdb, this immuneACCESS dataset retains in-frame rearrangements with V and J assigned. A fraction of the clones does not appear; measured against another copy, unresolved V genes explain less than half of the discrepancy, and the remainder lacks a known reason. From that table come the V and J calls and clone size; the DNA was used to work out D and trimming. Recorded for this sample are around 250,000 clones; 75% to 90% of them occurred a single time. The leading ten clones occupy 0.94% of the sample.

The source is a woman between 40 and 50 years old who had recovered from COVID-19. Sequencing input: peripheral blood. Recombination linked TRBV4-1 to TRBJ1-6, with no confident D gene call. At the DNA level, the sequence is TGCGCCAGCAGCACCTCCTGGCAGGATAATTCACCCCTCCACTTT. This encodes CASSTSWQDNSPLHF.